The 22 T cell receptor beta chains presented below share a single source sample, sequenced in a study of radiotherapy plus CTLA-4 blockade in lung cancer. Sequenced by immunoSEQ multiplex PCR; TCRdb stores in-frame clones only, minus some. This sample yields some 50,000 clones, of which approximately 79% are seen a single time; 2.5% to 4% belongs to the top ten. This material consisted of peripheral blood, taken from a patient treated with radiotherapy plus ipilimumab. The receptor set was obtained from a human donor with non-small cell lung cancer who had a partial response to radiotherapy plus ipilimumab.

The CDR3 sequence is CASREGGGRGTGELFF. The CDR3 DNA reads TGTGCCAGCAGAGAGGGCGGGGGGCGCGGCACCGGGGAGCTGTTTTTT. The chain links TRBV11-2 to TRBJ2-2; TRBD2 matches at 8 bases. The J segment lost 4 bases and the V segment lost 6 bases, leaving 10 bases of the junction unmatched. CDR3 length equals 16 residues. Per the germline V gene, CDR1 is SGHAT and CDR2 is FQNNGV. Full variable domain (remainder filled in from reference TRBV11-2 and TRBJ2-2): EAGVAQSPRYKIIEKRQSVAFWCNPISGHATLYWYQQILGQGPKLLIQFQNNGVVDDSQLPKDRFSAERLKGVDSTLKIQPAKLEDSAVYLCASREGGGRGTGELFFGEGSRLTVL.

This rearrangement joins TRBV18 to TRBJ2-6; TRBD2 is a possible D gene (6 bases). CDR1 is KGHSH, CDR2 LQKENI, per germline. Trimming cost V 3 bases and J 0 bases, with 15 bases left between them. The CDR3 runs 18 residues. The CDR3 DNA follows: TGTGCCAGCTCACCCCTCCCCATGGAGGGCTCTGGGGCCAACGTCCTGACTTTC. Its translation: CASSPLPMEGSGANVLTF.

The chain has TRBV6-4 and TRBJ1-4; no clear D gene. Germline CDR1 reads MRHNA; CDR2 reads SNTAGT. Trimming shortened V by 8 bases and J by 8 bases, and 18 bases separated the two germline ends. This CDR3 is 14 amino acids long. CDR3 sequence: CASPRGRRVEKLFF. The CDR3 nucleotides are TGTGCCAGCCCGCGAGGCCGGCGAGTGGAAAAACTGTTTTTT.

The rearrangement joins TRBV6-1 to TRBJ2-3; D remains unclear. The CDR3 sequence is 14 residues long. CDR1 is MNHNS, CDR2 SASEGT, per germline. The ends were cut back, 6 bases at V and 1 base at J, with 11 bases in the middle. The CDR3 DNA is TGTGCCAGCAGACCCCGAGGAGGCACAGATACGCAGTATTTT. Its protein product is CASRPRGGTDTQYF.

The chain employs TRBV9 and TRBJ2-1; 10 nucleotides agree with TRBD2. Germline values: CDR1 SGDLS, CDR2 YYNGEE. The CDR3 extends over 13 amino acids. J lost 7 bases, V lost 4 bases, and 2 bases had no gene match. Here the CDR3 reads CASSSGGANEQFF. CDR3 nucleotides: TGTGCCAGCAGCAGCGGGGGGGCTAATGAGCAGTTCTTC.

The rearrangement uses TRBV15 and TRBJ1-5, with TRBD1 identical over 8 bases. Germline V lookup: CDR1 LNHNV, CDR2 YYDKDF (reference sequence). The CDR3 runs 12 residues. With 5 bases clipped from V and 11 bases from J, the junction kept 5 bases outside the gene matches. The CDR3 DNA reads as TGTGCCACCAGCCATCAGGGGGCAGCCCAGCATTTT. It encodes CATSHQGAAQHF.

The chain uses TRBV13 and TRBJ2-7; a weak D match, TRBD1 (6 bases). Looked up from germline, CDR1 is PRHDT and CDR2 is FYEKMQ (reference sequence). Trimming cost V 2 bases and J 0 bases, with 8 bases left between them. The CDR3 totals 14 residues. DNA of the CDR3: TGTGCCAGCAGCTTATGGGACAACTCCTACGAGCAGTACTTC. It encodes CASSLWDNSYEQYF.

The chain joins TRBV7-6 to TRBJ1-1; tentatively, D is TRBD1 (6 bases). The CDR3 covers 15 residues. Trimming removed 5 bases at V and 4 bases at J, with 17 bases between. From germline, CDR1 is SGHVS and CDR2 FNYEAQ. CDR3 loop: CASSTTQGKGTEAFF. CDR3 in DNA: TGTGCCAGCAGCACAACCCAGGGGAAGGGCACTGAAGCTTTCTTT.

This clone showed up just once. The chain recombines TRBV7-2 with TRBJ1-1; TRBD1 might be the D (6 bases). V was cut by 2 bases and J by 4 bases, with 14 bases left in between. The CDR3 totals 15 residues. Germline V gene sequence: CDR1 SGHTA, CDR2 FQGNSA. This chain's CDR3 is CASSLLTGPTTEAFF. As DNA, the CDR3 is TGTGCCAGCAGCTTACTAACAGGGCCGACCACTGAAGCTTTCTTT.

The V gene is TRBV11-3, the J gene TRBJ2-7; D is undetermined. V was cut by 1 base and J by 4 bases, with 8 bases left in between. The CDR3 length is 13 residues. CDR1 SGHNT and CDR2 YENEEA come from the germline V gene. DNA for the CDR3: TGTGCCAGCAGCTTAGGGCAGACTTACGAGCAGTACTTC. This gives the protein CASSLGQTYEQYF.

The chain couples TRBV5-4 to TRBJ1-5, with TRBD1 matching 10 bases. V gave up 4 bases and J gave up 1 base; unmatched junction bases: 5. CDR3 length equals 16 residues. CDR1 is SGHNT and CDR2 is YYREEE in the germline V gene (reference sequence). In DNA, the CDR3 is TGTGCCAGCAGCGAAGGACAGGGGGTGAGCAATCAGCCCCAGCATTTT. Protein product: CASSEGQGVSNQPQHF.

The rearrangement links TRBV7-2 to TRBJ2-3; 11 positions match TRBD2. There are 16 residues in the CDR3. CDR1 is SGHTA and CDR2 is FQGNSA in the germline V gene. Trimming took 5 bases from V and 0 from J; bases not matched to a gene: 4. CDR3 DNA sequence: TGTGCCAGCAGCCGTAGCGGGGGGGGAAGCACAGATACGCAGTATTTT. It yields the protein CASSRSGGGSTDTQYF. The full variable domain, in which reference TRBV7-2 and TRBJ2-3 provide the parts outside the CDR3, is GAGVSQSPSNKVTEKGKDVELRCDPISGHTALYWYRQSLGQGLEFLIYFQGNSAPDKSGLPSDRFSAERTGGSVSTLTIQRTQQEDSAVYLCASSRSGGGSTDTQYFGPGTRLTVL.

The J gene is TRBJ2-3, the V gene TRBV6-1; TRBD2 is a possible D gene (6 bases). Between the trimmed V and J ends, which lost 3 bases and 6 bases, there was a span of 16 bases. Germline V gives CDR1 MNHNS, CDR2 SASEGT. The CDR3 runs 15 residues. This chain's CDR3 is CASSEGGFGVDTQYF. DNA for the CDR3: TGTGCCAGCAGTGAGGGGGGATTTGGTGTGGATACGCAGTATTTT.

The CDR3 protein is CASSYTQGFGGELFF. In DNA form, the CDR3 reads TGTGCCAGCAGCTATACACAGGGTTTTGGCGGGGAGCTGTTTTTT. The chain joins TRBV5-5 to TRBJ2-2; tentatively, D is TRBD1 (6 bases). Germline CDR1 and CDR2: SGHKS and YYEKEE (reference sequence). V was pared by 3 bases and J by 7 bases, with 16 bases between. The CDR3 totals 15 residues.

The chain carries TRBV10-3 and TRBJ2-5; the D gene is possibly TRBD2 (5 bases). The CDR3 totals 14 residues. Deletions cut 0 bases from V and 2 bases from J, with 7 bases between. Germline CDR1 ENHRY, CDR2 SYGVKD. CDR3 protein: CAISESGDQETQYF. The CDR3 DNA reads TGTGCCATCAGTGAGTCGGGAGATCAAGAGACCCAGTACTTC.

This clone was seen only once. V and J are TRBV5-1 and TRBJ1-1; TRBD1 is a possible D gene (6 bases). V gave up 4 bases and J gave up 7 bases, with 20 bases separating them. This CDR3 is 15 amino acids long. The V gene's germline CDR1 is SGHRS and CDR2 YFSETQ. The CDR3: CASSGYGTPNFEAFF. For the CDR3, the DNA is TGCGCCAGCAGCGGGTATGGGACACCTAACTTTGAAGCTTTCTTT. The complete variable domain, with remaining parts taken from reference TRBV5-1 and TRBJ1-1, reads KAGVTQTPRYLIKTRGQQVTLSCSPISGHRSVSWYQQTPGQGLQFLFEYFSETQRNKGNFPGRFSGRQFSNSRSEMNVSTLELGDSALYLCASSGYGTPNFEAFFGQGTRLTVV.

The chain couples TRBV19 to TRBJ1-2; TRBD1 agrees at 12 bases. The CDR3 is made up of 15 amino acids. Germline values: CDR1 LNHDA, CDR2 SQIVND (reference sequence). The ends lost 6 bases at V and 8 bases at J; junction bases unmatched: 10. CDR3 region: CASRVPGQGAGGYTF. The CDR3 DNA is TGTGCCAGTAGAGTCCCGGGACAGGGGGCAGGAGGCTACACCTTC.

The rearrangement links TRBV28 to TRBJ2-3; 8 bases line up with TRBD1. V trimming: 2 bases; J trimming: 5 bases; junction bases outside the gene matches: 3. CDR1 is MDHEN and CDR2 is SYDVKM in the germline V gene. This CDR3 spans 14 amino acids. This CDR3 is CASSLQGALDTQYF. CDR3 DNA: TGTGCCAGCAGTTTACAGGGGGCCCTAGATACGCAGTATTTT.

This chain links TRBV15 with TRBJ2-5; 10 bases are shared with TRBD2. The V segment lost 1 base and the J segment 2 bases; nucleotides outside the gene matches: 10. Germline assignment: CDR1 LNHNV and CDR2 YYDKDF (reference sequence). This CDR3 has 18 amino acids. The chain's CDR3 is CATSRVRELAGFQETQYF. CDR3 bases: TGTGCCACCAGCAGAGTGCGAGAACTAGCGGGGTTTCAAGAGACCCAGTACTTC.

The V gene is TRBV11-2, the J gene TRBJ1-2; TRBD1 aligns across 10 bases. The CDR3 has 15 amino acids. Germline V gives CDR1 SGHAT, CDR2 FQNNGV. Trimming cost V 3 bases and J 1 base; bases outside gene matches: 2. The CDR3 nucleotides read TGTGCCAGCAGCTTGGACAGGGGGTTTAACTATGGCTACACCTTC. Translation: CASSLDRGFNYGYTF.

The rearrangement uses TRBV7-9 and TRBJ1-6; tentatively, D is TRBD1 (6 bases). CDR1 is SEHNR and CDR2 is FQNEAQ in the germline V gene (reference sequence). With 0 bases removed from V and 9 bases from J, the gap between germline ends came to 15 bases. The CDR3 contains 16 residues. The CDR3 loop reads CASSLAGTGRASPLHF. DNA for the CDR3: TGTGCCAGCAGCTTAGCGGGAACAGGGCGGGCTTCACCCCTCCACTTT. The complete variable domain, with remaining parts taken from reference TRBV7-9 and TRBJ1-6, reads DTGVSQNPRHKITKRGQNVTFRCDPISEHNRLYWYRQTLGQGPEFLTYFQNEAQLEKSRLLSDRFSAERPKGSFSTLEIQRTEQGDSAMYLCASSLAGTGRASPLHFGNGTRLTVT.

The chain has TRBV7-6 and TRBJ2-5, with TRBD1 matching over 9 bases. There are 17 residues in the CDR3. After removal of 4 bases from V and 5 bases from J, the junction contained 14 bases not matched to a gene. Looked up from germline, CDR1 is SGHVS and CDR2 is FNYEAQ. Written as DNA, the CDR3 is TGTGCCAGCAGCTCCGGACAGGGGAGTTGGGTACAGGAGACCCAGTACTTC. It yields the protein CASSSGQGSWVQETQYF.